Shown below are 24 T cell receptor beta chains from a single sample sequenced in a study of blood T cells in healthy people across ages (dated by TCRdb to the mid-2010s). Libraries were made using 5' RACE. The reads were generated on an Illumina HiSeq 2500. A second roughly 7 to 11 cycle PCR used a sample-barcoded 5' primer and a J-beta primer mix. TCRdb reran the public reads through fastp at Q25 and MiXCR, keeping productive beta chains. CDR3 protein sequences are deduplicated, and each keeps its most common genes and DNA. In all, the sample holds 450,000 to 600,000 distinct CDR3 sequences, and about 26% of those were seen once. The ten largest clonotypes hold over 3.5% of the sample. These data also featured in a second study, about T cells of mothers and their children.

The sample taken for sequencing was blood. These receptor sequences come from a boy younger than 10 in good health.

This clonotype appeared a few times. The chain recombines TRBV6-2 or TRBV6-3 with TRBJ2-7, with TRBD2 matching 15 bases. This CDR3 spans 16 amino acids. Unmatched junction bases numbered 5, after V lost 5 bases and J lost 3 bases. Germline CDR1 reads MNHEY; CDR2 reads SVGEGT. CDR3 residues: CASSTGTSGRIYEQYF. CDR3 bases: TGTGCCAGCAGTACCGGGACTAGCGGGAGGATCTACGAGCAGTACTTC.

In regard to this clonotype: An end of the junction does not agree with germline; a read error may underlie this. The CDR3 loop reads CATSRDRTSGSLSYKQYF. CDR3 nucleotide sequence: TGTGCCACCAGCAGAGATCGGACTAGCGGGAGTTTGTCCTACAAGCAGTACTTC. This rearrangement joins TRBV15 to TRBJ2-7; 13 nucleotides match TRBD2. The CDR3 covers 18 residues. The germline V gene has CDR1 LNHNV and CDR2 YYDKDF (reference sequence). Full variable domain (remainder filled in from reference TRBV15 and TRBJ2-7): DAMVIQNPRYQVTQFGKPVTLSCSQTLNHNVMYWYQQKSSQAPKLLFHYYDKDFNNEADTPDNFQSRRPNTSFCFLDIRSPGLGDTAMYLCATSRDRTSGSLSYKQYFGPGTRLTVT.

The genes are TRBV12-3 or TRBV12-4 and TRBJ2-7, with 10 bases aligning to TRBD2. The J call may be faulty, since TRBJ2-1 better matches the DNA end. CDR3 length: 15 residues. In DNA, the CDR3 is TGTGCCAGCAGTCTAACGACTAGCGGGTCCAATGAGCAGTTCTTC. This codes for CASSLTTSGSNEQFF.

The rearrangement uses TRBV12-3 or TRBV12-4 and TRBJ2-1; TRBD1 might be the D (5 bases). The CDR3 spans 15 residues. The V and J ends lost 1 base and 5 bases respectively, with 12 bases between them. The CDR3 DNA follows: TGTGCCAGCAGTTTAGAGGGGCCTTGGAACAATGAGCAGTTCTTC. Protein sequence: CASSLEGPWNNEQFF.

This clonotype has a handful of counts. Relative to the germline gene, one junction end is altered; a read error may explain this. This CDR3 reads CAISDIRTGSDTQYF. The CDR3 DNA is TGTGCCATCAGTGATATCCGGACAGGGAGCGATACGCAGTATTTT. The V and J genes are TRBV24-1 and TRBJ2-3, with 8 bases aligning to TRBD1. The CDR3 has 15 residues. Per the germline V gene, CDR1 is KGHDR and CDR2 is SFDVKD.

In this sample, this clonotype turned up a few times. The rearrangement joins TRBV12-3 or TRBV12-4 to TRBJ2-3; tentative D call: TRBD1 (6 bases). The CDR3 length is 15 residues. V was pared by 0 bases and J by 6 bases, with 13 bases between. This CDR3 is CASSLAPGDWDTQYF. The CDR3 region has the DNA TGTGCCAGCAGTTTAGCTCCAGGGGATTGGGATACGCAGTATTTT.

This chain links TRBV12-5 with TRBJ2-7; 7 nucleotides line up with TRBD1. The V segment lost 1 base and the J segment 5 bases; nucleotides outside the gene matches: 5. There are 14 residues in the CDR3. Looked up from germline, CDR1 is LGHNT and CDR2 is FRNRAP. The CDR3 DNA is TGTGCTAGTGGTTTGGAAGGGGGCCGAGACGAGCAGTACTTC. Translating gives CASGLEGGRDEQYF.

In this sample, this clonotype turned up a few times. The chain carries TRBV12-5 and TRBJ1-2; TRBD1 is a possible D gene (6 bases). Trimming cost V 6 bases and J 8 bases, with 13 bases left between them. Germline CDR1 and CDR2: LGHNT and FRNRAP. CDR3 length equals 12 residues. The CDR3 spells CASGQGLWGYTF. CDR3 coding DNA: TGTGCTAGTGGACAGGGCCTTTGGGGCTACACCTTC.

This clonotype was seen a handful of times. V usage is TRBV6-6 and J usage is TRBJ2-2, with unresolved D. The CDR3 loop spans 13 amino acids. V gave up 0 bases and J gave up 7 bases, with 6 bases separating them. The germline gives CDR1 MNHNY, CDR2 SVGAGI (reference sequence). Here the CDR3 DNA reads TGTGCCAGCAGTTACTCGGTGGACGGGGAGCTGTTTTTT. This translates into CASSYSVDGELFF.

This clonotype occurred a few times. The CDR3 protein is CASSSGPRVETQYF. CDR3 bases: TGTGCCAGCAGCTCCGGTCCTCGGGTAGAGACCCAGTACTTC. The V call is TRBV6-5, the J call TRBJ2-5; D not resolved. Trimming removed 6 bases from V and 4 bases from J, with 15 bases in between. The germline gives CDR1 MNHEY, CDR2 SVGAGI. The CDR3 runs to 14 residues.

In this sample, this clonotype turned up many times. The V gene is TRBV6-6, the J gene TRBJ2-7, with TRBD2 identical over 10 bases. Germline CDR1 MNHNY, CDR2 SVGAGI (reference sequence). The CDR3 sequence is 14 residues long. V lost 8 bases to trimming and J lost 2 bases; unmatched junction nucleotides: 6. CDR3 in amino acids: CASQIAGGTYEQYF. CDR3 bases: TGTGCCAGCCAAATAGCGGGGGGCACCTACGAGCAGTACTTC.

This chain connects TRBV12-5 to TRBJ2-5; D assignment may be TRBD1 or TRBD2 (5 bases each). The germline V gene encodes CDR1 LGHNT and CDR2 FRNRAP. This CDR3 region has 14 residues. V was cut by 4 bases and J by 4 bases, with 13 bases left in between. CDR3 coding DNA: TGTGCTAGTGGTTCCACAGAGGGGAGAGAGACCCAGTACTTC. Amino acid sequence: CASGSTEGRETQYF.

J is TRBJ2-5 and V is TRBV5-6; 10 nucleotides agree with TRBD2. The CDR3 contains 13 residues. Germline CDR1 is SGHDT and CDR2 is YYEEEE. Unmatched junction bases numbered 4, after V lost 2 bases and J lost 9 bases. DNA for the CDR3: TGTGCCAGCAGCTTAGGACTAGCGGAGGCCCAGTACTTC. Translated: CASSLGLAEAQYF.

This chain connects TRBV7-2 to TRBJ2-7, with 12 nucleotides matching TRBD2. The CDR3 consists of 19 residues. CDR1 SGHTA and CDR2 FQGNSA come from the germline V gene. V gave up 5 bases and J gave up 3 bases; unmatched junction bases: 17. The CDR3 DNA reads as TGTGCCAGCAGCGCGCCACTAGCGGGAGGCCCCCTTAGCAACTACGAGCAGTACTTC. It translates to CASSAPLAGGPLSNYEQYF.

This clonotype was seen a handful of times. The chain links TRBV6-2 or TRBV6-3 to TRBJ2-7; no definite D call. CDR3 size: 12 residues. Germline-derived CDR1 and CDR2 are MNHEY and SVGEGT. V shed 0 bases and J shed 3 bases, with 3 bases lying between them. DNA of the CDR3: TGTGCCAGCAGTTACTCGTTCTACGAGCAGTACTTC. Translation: CASSYSFYEQYF.

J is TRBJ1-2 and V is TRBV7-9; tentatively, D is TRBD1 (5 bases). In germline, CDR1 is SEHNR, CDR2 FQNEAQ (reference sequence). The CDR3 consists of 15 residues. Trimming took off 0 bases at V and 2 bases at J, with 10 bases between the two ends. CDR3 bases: TGTGCCAGCAGCTTAGCGAAGGGGAACAACTATGGCTACACCTTC. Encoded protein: CASSLAKGNNYGYTF.

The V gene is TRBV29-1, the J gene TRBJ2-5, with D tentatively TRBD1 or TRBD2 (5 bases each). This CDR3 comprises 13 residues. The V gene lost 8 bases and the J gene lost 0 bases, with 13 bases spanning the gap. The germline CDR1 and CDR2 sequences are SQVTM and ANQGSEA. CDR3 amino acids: CSSWDGNQETQYF. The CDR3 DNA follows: TGCAGCTCTTGGGACGGGAACCAAGAGACCCAGTACTTC.

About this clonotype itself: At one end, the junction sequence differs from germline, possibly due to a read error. The CDR3 here is CASSLAHNGEANYGYTF. The CDR3 bases are TGTGCTAGCAGCTTAGCCCACAACGGTGAAGCTAACTATGGCTACACCTTC. The chain carries TRBV7-7 and TRBJ1-2, with unresolved D. Germline V gene sequence: CDR1 SSHAT, CDR2 FNYEAQ (reference sequence). The CDR3 has 17 amino acids.

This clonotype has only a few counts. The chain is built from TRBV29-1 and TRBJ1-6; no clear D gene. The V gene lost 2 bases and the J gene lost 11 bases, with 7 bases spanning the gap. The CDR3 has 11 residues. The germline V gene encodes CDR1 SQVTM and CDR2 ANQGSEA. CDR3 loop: CSVELIAPLHF. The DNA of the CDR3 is TGCAGCGTTGAATTGATCGCACCCCTCCACTTT.

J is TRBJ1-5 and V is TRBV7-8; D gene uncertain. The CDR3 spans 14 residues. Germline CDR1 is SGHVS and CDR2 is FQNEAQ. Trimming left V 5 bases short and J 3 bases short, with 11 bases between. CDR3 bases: TGTGCCAGCAGCGAGACTGAGAACAATCAGCCCCAGCATTTT. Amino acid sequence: CASSETENNQPQHF.

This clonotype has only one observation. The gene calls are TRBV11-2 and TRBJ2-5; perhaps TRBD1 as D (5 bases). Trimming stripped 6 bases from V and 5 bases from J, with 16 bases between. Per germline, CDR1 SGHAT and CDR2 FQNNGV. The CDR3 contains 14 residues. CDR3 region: CASSPTGPGETQYF. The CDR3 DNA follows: TGTGCCAGCAGTCCAACAGGACCCGGGGAGACCCAGTACTTC.

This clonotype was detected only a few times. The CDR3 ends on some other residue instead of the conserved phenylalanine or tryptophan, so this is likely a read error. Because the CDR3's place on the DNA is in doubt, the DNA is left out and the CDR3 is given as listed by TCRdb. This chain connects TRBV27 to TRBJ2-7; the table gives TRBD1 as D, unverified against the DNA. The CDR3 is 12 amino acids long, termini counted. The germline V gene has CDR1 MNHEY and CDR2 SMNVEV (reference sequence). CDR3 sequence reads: CASSFPKQGAPY.

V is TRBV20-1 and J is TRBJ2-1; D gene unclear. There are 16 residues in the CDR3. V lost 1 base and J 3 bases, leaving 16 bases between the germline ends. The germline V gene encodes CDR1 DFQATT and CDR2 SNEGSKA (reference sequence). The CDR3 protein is CSARGPPGGIYNEQFF. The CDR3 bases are TGCAGTGCTAGAGGACCCCCGGGCGGTATCTACAATGAGCAGTTCTTC.

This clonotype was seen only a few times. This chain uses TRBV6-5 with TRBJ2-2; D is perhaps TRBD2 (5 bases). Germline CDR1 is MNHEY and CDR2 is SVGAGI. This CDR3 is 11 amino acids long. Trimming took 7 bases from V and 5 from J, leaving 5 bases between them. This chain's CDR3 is CASKRTGELFF. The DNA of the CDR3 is TGTGCCAGCAAGCGGACCGGGGAGCTGTTTTTT.